These 15 T cell receptor beta chains were all obtained from the same sample, sequenced in a study of blood T cell repertoires in COVID-19. The table came from immunoSEQ multiplex PCR; TCRdb's copy has only in-frame clones and leaves some out. In the table there are 300,000 to 450,000 clones, around nine tenths of which are singletons. Sequences were obtained from peripheral blood. The receptor source for this set is a human donor in a cohort sampled during active COVID-19.

This clone turned up a few times. This chain uses TRBV5-1 with TRBJ2-1; 16 positions match TRBD2. This CDR3 comprises 19 residues. CDR1 and CDR2 from the germline V gene are SGHRS and YFSETQ. Trimming cost V 4 bases and J 7 bases; bases outside gene matches: 14. The CDR3 DNA follows: TGCGCCAGCAGCCTACAGGGACTAGCGGGGGGGCTAGAAGGTAATGAGCAGTTCTTC. It encodes CASSLQGLAGGLEGNEQFF.

The rearrangement joins TRBV28 to TRBJ2-7; 16 bases are a match to TRBD2. The V segment lost 6 bases and the J segment 3 bases; nucleotides outside the gene matches: 8. CDR1 MDHEN and CDR2 SYDVKM come from the germline V gene. The CDR3 is 17 amino acids. For the CDR3, the DNA is TGTGCCAGCAGGGGCACGGGACTAGCGGGAGGGAACTACGAGCAGTACTTC. Protein: CASRGTGLAGGNYEQYF.

The chain is built from TRBV7-9 and TRBJ2-3, with a tentative D call TRBD2 (6 bases). The CDR3 contains 12 residues. V lost 1 base, J lost 9 bases, and 8 bases lay in between. CDR1 and CDR2 from the germline V gene are SEHNR and FQNEAQ (reference sequence). The CDR3 region is CASSLEGRTQYF. Written as DNA, the CDR3 is TGTGCCAGCAGCTTAGAGGGGAGGACGCAGTATTTT.

As regards this clone: The junction departs from the called germline gene at one end, perhaps through a read error. The J gene is TRBJ2-2, the V gene TRBV6-5; 7 bases are a match to TRBD1. Germline CDR1 reads MNHEY; CDR2 reads SVGAGI. The CDR3 consists of 15 residues. DNA for the CDR3: TGTGCCAGCAGATACTACGAACAGGGGACCGGGGAGCTGTTTTTT. Its translation: CASRYYEQGTGELFF.

This clone was counted between two and nine times. This chain links TRBV19 with TRBJ2-5; 7 nucleotides match TRBD1. The CDR3 consists of 15 residues. CDR1 is LNHDA and CDR2 is SQIVND in the germline V gene (reference sequence). J gave up 5 bases and V 1 base, and 7 bases lay outside the gene matches. The CDR3 DNA sequence: TGTGCCAGTAGTATAGGAGGGGGCCCCGGGGAGACCCAGTACTTC. It translates to CASSIGGGPGETQYF. Together with reference TRBV19 and TRBJ2-5, the CDR3 gives the full variable domain: DGGITQSPKYLFRKEGQNVTLSCEQNLNHDAMYWYRQDPGQGLRLIYYSQIVNDFQKGDIAEGYSVSREKKESFPLTVTSAQKNPTAFYLCASSIGGGPGETQYFGPGTRLLVL.

The chain couples TRBV18 to TRBJ2-3; tentatively, D is TRBD2 (5 bases). Trimming took 5 bases from V and 5 from J, leaving 11 bases between them. Looked up from germline, CDR1 is KGHSH and CDR2 is LQKENI. The CDR3 is 13 amino acids. This CDR3 is CASSVVARDTQYF. CDR3 DNA: TGTGCCAGCTCAGTGGTAGCGAGAGATACGCAGTATTTT. Complete variable domain (other parts from reference TRBV18 and TRBJ2-3): NAGVMQNPRHLVRRRGQEARLRCSPMKGHSHVYWYRQLPEEGLKFMVYLQKENIIDESGMPKERFSAEFPKEGPSILRIQQVVRGDSAAYFCASSVVARDTQYFGPGTRLTVL.

The DNA of the CDR3 is TGTGCCAGCAGTTCTCGGACAGGGGGCTCCTACGAGCAGTACTTC. This codes for CASSSRTGGSYEQYF. This sequence joins TRBV28 and TRBJ2-7, with 10 bases aligning to TRBD1. The CDR3 is made up of 15 amino acids. V lost 4 bases to trimming and J lost 0 bases; unmatched junction nucleotides: 3. Germline V CDR1 and CDR2: MDHEN, SYDVKM.

The chain has TRBV13 and TRBJ2-2, with 9 bases identical to TRBD2. The CDR3 totals 19 residues. The V and J ends lost 3 bases and 5 bases, in that order; junction bases with no gene match: 16. The V gene's germline CDR1 is PRHDT and CDR2 FYEKMQ (reference sequence). CDR3 protein: CASSLTRNLAGAGTGELFF. The CDR3 DNA follows: TGTGCCAGCAGCTTGACCCGAAACTTAGCGGGAGCGGGGACCGGGGAGCTGTTTTTT.

The V call is TRBV3-1 (or the pseudogene TRBV3-2), the J call TRBJ2-2, with TRBD2 matching over 9 bases. This CDR3 is 17 amino acids long. Germline V gene sequence: CDR1 LGHDT, CDR2 YNNKEL (reference sequence). After removal of 0 bases from V and 3 bases from J, the junction contained 5 bases not matched to a gene. CDR3: CASSQDLLAGHTGELFF. CDR3 in DNA: TGTGCCAGCAGCCAAGATCTCCTAGCGGGGCACACCGGGGAGCTGTTTTTT.

This clone was found a few times. CDR3 coding DNA: TGTGCCAGTAGCAAACGTCTGGAGATTCGAGGCACAGATACGCAGTATTTT. The encoded protein is CASSKRLEIRGTDTQYF. The chain employs TRBV19 and TRBJ2-3, with unresolved D. CDR1 is LNHDA, CDR2 SQIVND, per germline (reference sequence). The CDR3 is made up of 17 amino acids. With 6 bases removed from V and 1 base from J, the gap between germline ends came to 20 bases.

This chain uses TRBV6-6 with TRBJ2-3; 12 bases fit TRBD2. The V segment lost 4 bases and the J segment 2 bases; nucleotides outside the gene matches: 4. The CDR3 is 16 residues long. Germline assignment: CDR1 MNHNY and CDR2 SVGAGI (reference sequence). The CDR3 reads CASSSWTSGDTDTQYF. DNA of the CDR3: TGTGCCAGCAGTTCCTGGACTAGCGGGGACACAGATACGCAGTATTTT.

The chain carries TRBV15 and TRBJ1-4; D is unclear. V was shortened by 6 bases and J by 2 bases, with 7 bases between the two germline ends. From germline, CDR1 is LNHNV and CDR2 YYDKDF (reference sequence). This CDR3 comprises 13 residues. Here the CDR3 DNA reads TGTGCCACCAGAAGGAGGACTAATGAAAAACTGTTTTTT. It codes for CATRRRTNEKLFF.

The rearrangement links TRBV6-5 to TRBJ1-1; no clear D gene. The CDR3 has 11 residues. Trimming stripped 8 bases from V and 1 base from J, with 5 bases between. CDR1 is MNHEY, CDR2 SVGAGI, per germline. The CDR3 nucleotides read TGTGCCAGCTCGGGGAACACTGAAGCTTTCTTT. As protein: CASSGNTEAFF.

V gene TRBV5-5 combines with J gene TRBJ2-3, with 9 bases lining up with TRBD2. The CDR3 is 15 amino acids. The V segment lost 2 bases and the J segment 1 base; nucleotides outside the gene matches: 2. Per germline, CDR1 SGHKS and CDR2 YYEKEE (reference sequence). This chain's CDR3 is CASSLIAGGTDTQYF. CDR3 bases: TGTGCCAGCAGCTTAATAGCGGGGGGCACAGATACGCAGTATTTT.

The CDR3 protein is CASSLGRLNTGELFF. The CDR3 DNA reads as TGTGCCAGCAGTTTAGGGCGCCTGAACACCGGGGAGCTGTTTTTT. The V call is TRBV28, the J call TRBJ2-2; D gene unclear. CDR3 length: 15 residues. Germline CDR1 is MDHEN and CDR2 is SYDVKM. V was shortened by 2 bases and J by 1 base, with 8 bases between the two germline ends. Complete variable domain (other parts from reference TRBV28 and TRBJ2-2): DVKVTQSSRYLVKRTGEKVFLECVQDMDHENMFWYRQDPGLGLRLIYFSYDVKMKEKGDIPEGYSVSREKKERFSLILESASTNQTSMYLCASSLGRLNTGELFFGEGSRLTVL.